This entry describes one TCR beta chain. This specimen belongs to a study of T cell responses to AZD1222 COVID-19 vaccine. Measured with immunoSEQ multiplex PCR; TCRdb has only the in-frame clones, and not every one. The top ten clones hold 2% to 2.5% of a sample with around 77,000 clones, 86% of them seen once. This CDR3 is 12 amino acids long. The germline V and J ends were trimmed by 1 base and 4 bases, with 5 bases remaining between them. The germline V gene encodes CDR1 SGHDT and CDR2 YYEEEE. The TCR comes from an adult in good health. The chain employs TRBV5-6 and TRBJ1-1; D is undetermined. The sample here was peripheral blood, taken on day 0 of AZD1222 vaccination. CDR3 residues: CASSLSGTEAFF. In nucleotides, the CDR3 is TGTGCCAGCAGCTTGTCCGGCACTGAAGCTTTCTTT.